What follows is one TCR beta chain and its context. Germline V gene lookup returns CDR1 DFQATT and CDR2 SNEGSKA (reference sequence). Unmatched junction bases numbered 7, after V lost 0 bases and J lost 4 bases. The CDR3 totals 15 residues. These data belong to a study of patients and donors after allogeneic stem cell transplantation. TCRdb re-analysed the RT-PCR reads in MiXCR, keeping a single row per CDR3 protein. The repertoire holds around 25,000 distinct CDR3 sequences, about 42% seen once, with roughly 79% in the top ten. This chain connects TRBV20-1 to TRBJ2-5; 8 bases are a match to TRBD2. This sequence was found in a human donor who was either an allogeneic HSCT recipient or a stem cell or donor lymphocyte infusion donor (not recorded which). It is not recorded whose cells these are; they may come from a transplant donor. Sequenced input: blood, either unsorted or a sorted T cell fraction (not recorded which). The CDR3 nucleotides read TGCAGTGCTAGAGATTTAACGGGGGGGAGAGAGACCCAGTACTTC. This gives the protein CSARDLTGGRETQYF.